The table lists the clone carrying this T cell receptor beta chain with a few counts. Its antigen is undetermined. The data belong to a study of T cell repertoires in cytomegalovirus infection. At the level of the study: It was the public TCR beta signatures that indicated both CMV infection and matching HLA type. Findings and limits, study-wide: The cumulative frequency of public TCR beta families distinguished individuals who carried CMV together with the relevant HLA. There were HLA-C-restricted CMV-specific TCR beta clonotypes dominating the ex vivo response.

One entry per CDR3 protein results from TCRdb running MiXCR on the reads. Altogether 150,000 to 200,000 distinct CDR3 sequences are present, roughly 9.8% being singletons, with the ten largest covering about 4.6%. Losses at the gene ends were 4 bases for V and 11 bases for J; bases not matched to a gene: 12. CDR1 is KGHDR and CDR2 is SFDVKD in the germline V gene. This CDR3 region has 15 residues. The chain joins TRBV24-1 to TRBJ1-1, with 10 bases fitting TRBD1. This TCR was recovered from a human donor in good health (CMV status not recorded). Some clones in this sample may be carry-over from other donors' samples. The material sequenced was PBMCs. CDR3: CATSDRGQGFGGAFF. The CDR3 coding sequence is TGTGCCACCAGTGACCGGGGACAGGGGTTTGGGGGGGCTTTCTTT.